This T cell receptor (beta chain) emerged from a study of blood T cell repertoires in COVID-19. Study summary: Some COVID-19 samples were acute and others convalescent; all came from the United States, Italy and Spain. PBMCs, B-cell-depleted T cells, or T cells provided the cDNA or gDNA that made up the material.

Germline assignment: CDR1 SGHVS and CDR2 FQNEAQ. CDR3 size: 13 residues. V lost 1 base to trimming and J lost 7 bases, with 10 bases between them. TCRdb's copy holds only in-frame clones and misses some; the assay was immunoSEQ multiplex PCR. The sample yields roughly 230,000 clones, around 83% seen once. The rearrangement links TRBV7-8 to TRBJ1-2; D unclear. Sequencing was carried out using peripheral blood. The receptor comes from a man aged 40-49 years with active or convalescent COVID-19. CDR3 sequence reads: CASSLVREGGYTF. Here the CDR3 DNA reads TGTGCCAGCAGCTTAGTGAGGGAGGGTGGCTACACCTTC.